A single sample gave rise to the 30 T cell receptor beta chains below, sequenced in a study of T cell responses to AZD1222 COVID-19 vaccine. Repertoires were generated with immunoSEQ multiplex PCR, while TCRdb's copy carries only in-frame clones and drops some. The data show approximately 110,000 clones, 80% to 90% seen once. The material was peripheral blood, obtained on day 0 of AZD1222 vaccination. The receptors originated from an adult in good health.

J is TRBJ1-2 and V is TRBV30; tentatively, D is TRBD1 (6 bases). Trimming cost V 0 bases and J 5 bases, with 16 bases left between them. Germline lookup yields CDR1 GTSNPN and CDR2 SVGIG (reference sequence). CDR3 length: 15 residues. The CDR3 nucleotides read TGTGCCTGGAGTGTTCCAGGGGTGGGGAGGTATGGCTACACCTTC. Protein product: CAWSVPGVGRYGYTF. Full variable domain (remainder filled in from reference TRBV30 and TRBJ1-2): SQTIHQWPATLVQPVGSPLSLECTVEGTSNPNLYWYRQAAGRGLQLLFYSVGIGQISSEVPQNLSASRPQDRQFILSSKKLLLSDSGFYLCAWSVPGVGRYGYTFGSGTRLTVV.

This clone has more than one count but fewer than ten. The V and J genes are TRBV12-3 or TRBV12-4 and TRBJ1-6, with unresolved D. V shed 2 bases and J shed 7 bases, with 6 bases lying between them. The CDR3 length is 13 residues. The CDR3, as DNA: TGTGCCAGCAGTTTAATAGGGAATTCACCCCTCCACTTT. It translates to CASSLIGNSPLHF.

Only a few counts were recorded for this clone. The genes are TRBV6-2 or TRBV6-3 and TRBJ2-7; no clear D gene. V was trimmed by 5 bases and J by 2 bases, leaving 4 bases between them. Germline V gene data show CDR1 as MNHEY and CDR2 as SVGEGT. The CDR3 spans 11 residues. CDR3: CASSQTYEQYF. CDR3 sequence (DNA): TGTGCCAGCAGTCAAACCTACGAGCAGTACTTC.

The chain recombines TRBV7-6 with TRBJ2-1; a weak D match, TRBD2 (5 bases). Trimming cost V 5 bases and J 8 bases, with 16 bases left between them. CDR3 length: 14 residues. The V gene's germline CDR1 is SGHVS and CDR2 FNYEAQ. The chain's CDR3 is CASSPKGGWDEQFF. CDR3 sequence (DNA): TGTGCCAGCAGCCCCAAAGGCGGGTGGGATGAGCAGTTCTTC. The variable domain in full, with the rest retrieved from reference TRBV7-6 and TRBJ2-1, is GAGVSQSPRYKVTKRGQDVALRCDPISGHVSLYWYRQALGQGPEFLTYFNYEAQQDKSGLPNDRFSAERPEGSISTLTIQRTEQRDSAMYRCASSPKGGWDEQFFGPGTRLTVL.

This rearrangement joins TRBV5-4 to TRBJ1-2; a possible D gene is TRBD1 (5 bases). Between the trimmed V and J ends, which lost 7 bases and 2 bases, there was a span of 12 bases. CDR3 length equals 13 residues. Germline V CDR1 and CDR2: SGHNT, YYREEE (reference sequence). CDR3 amino acids: CASLAAGNYGYTF. In DNA form, the CDR3 reads TGTGCCAGCCTCGCGGCAGGGAACTATGGCTACACCTTC.

V gene TRBV5-6 combines with J gene TRBJ2-3, with TRBD2 as a possible D gene (5 bases). Per germline, CDR1 SGHDT and CDR2 YYEEEE. V shed 7 bases and J shed 7 bases, with 16 bases lying between them. The CDR3 length is 13 residues. CDR3 sequence: CASVGGFENTQYF. The CDR3 DNA reads as TGTGCCAGCGTTGGAGGTTTCGAAAATACGCAGTATTTT.

The chain joins TRBV20-1 to TRBJ1-1; D not resolved. This CDR3 region has 11 residues. The V end lost 6 bases, the J end lost 0 bases, and 5 bases lay between the germline ends. Germline lookup yields CDR1 DFQATT and CDR2 SNEGSKA (reference sequence). The CDR3 DNA reads TGCAGTGCGCTCATGAACACTGAAGCTTTCTTT. This encodes CSALMNTEAFF.

V is TRBV30 and J is TRBJ2-7; TRBD2 matches at 8 bases. The V segment lost 3 bases and the J segment 3 bases; nucleotides outside the gene matches: 7. CDR3 length: 14 amino acids. Germline values: CDR1 GTSNPN, CDR2 SVGIG (reference sequence). CDR3 coding DNA: TGTGCCTGGAGGACGGGGGGGATCCTCTACGAGCAGTACTTC. Amino acid sequence: CAWRTGGILYEQYF.

DNA for the CDR3: TGTGCCACCAGTGATTTGAGTGAGCAGTTCTTC. Translation: CATSDLSEQFF. V gene TRBV24-1 combines with J gene TRBJ2-1; D unclear. The CDR3 covers 11 residues. The V end lost 0 bases, the J end lost 9 bases, and 2 bases lay between the germline ends. CDR1 and CDR2 from the germline V gene are KGHDR and SFDVKD.

This clone was seen once. The rearrangement links TRBV14 to TRBJ2-7; D is unresolved. Trimming took off 1 base at V and 8 bases at J, with 24 bases between the two ends. Germline values: CDR1 SGHDN, CDR2 FVKESK. The CDR3 totals 17 residues. The CDR3 region is CASSQAALKTLEFKQYF. The CDR3 DNA is TGTGCCAGCAGCCAAGCCGCCCTAAAGACACTGGAGTTTAAGCAGTACTTC.

The chain combines TRBV7-9 with TRBJ1-1; D ambiguous. Between the trimmed V and J ends, which lost 2 bases and 5 bases, there was a span of 6 bases. This CDR3 has 12 residues. Germline CDR1 reads SEHNR; CDR2 reads FQNEAQ (reference sequence). In DNA, the CDR3 is TGTGCCAGCAGCTTACTTTGGACTGAAGCTTTCTTT. It specifies CASSLLWTEAFF.

In DNA form, the CDR3 reads TGCGCCAGCAGCCACCAGACAGGGGTCGGAAACACCATATATTTT. This encodes CASSHQTGVGNTIYF. This chain uses TRBV4-1 with TRBJ1-3; TRBD1 matches 8 bases. Looked up from germline, CDR1 is MGHRA and CDR2 is YSYEKL. This CDR3 has 15 residues. J was trimmed by 4 bases and V by 3 bases; bases with no gene match: 5.

This chain's CDR3 is CASSPTGSSYNEQFF. DNA of the CDR3: TGTGCCAGCAGTCCGACAGGAAGCTCCTACAATGAGCAGTTCTTC. The rearrangement joins TRBV27 to TRBJ2-1, with D possibly matching TRBD1 (6 bases). V lost 5 bases and J 0 bases, leaving 11 bases between the germline ends. From germline, CDR1 is MNHEY and CDR2 SMNVEV (reference sequence). This CDR3 region has 15 residues.

As to this clone: This may come from a read error, since a much larger clone is one base off. The V gene is TRBV5-6, the J gene TRBJ2-7, with TRBD1 matching over 9 bases. Germline V gene sequence: CDR1 SGHDT, CDR2 YYEEEE. V dropped 3 bases and J dropped 3; count of bases not matched to a gene: 4. The CDR3 totals 14 residues. CDR3 DNA: TGTGCCAGCAGCTCCGGGACAGGGTTCTACGAGCAGTACTTC. This gives the protein CASSSGTGFYEQYF.

The chain joins TRBV5-1 to TRBJ1-1; D gene uncertain. V was clipped by 2 bases and J by 0 bases, with 14 bases between them. There are 16 residues in the CDR3. Germline lookup yields CDR1 SGHRS and CDR2 YFSETQ. CDR3 sequence: CASSFRGFGVNTEAFF. The CDR3 nucleotides are TGCGCCAGCAGCTTTCGTGGATTCGGTGTGAACACTGAAGCTTTCTTT.

The chain has TRBV11-2 and TRBJ1-2; D unclear. Germline V gene lookup returns CDR1 SGHAT and CDR2 FQNNGV. V was pared by 3 bases and J by 4 bases, with 9 bases between. This CDR3 is built from 13 residues. The DNA of the CDR3 is TGTGCCAGCAGCTTGAACAGCTTCTATGGCTACACCTTC. This translates into CASSLNSFYGYTF. The variable domain in full, with the rest retrieved from reference TRBV11-2 and TRBJ1-2, is EAGVAQSPRYKIIEKRQSVAFWCNPISGHATLYWYQQILGQGPKLLIQFQNNGVVDDSQLPKDRFSAERLKGVDSTLKIQPAKLEDSAVYLCASSLNSFYGYTFGSGTRLTVV.

The chain has TRBV7-9 and TRBJ2-3, with no clear D. The CDR3 is 15 amino acids. Germline V gene sequence: CDR1 SEHNR, CDR2 FQNEAQ (reference sequence). Trimming took 2 bases from V and 4 from J, leaving 13 bases between them. The CDR3 loop is CASSLPPLGSDTQYF. In DNA form, the CDR3 reads TGTGCCAGCAGCTTACCCCCGTTGGGGTCAGATACGCAGTATTTT.

The chain uses TRBV28 and TRBJ2-3, with TRBD2 as a possible D gene (5 bases). Germline V gene data show CDR1 as MDHEN and CDR2 as SYDVKM. The V end was cut by 3 bases, the J end by 3 bases, with 19 bases between. The CDR3 has 17 amino acids. In DNA, the CDR3 is TGTGCCAGCAGTTTGGGTGCGGGCCTCGCCCTGACAGATACGCAGTATTTT. It codes for CASSLGAGLALTDTQYF.

J is TRBJ1-3 and V is TRBV18; no clear D gene. Trimming pared 2 bases from V and 4 bases from J, leaving 9 bases between. The CDR3 sequence is 14 residues long. Germline V gene lookup returns CDR1 KGHSH and CDR2 LQKENI. CDR3 amino acids: CASSPAASGNTIYF. The CDR3 coding sequence is TGTGCCAGCTCACCAGCCGCGTCCGGAAACACCATATATTTT.

The chain carries TRBV5-1 and TRBJ2-5; 9 positions agree with TRBD2. This CDR3 has 15 amino acids. The V gene's germline CDR1 is SGHRS and CDR2 YFSETQ. V gave up 4 bases and J gave up 5 bases; unmatched junction bases: 9. CDR3 in amino acids: CASSPGGGLAETQYF. CDR3 coding DNA: TGCGCCAGCAGCCCCGGCGGGGGACTAGCTGAGACCCAGTACTTC.

The J gene is TRBJ2-1, the V gene TRBV5-4; tentatively, D is TRBD1 or TRBD2 (6 bases each). This CDR3 is built from 15 residues. V lost 0 bases to trimming and J lost 4 bases, with 11 bases between them. CDR1 and CDR2 (germline): SGHNT, YYREEE (reference sequence). The CDR3 reads CASSLERGEYNEQFF. DNA of the CDR3: TGTGCCAGCAGCTTGGAGAGGGGGGAGTACAATGAGCAGTTCTTC.

The gene calls are TRBV7-7 and TRBJ2-1; D is ambiguous. CDR3 length equals 13 residues. Germline V lookup: CDR1 SSHAT, CDR2 FNYEAQ (reference sequence). Trimming cost V 4 bases and J 5 bases, with 9 bases left between them. The CDR3 DNA follows: TGTGCCAGCAGCTCCGACTGGAACAATGAGCAGTTCTTC. Amino acids: CASSSDWNNEQFF.

CDR3 protein: CASAWGQRGETQYF. CDR3 sequence (DNA): TGTGCTAGTGCCTGGGGGCAGAGGGGCGAGACCCAGTACTTC. V gene TRBV12-5 combines with J gene TRBJ2-5, with D tentatively TRBD1 (6 bases). The V gene's germline CDR1 is LGHNT and CDR2 FRNRAP. There are 14 residues in the CDR3. V lost 7 bases to trimming and J lost 5 bases, with 17 bases between them.

This clone showed up just once. The chain couples TRBV7-2 to TRBJ2-5, with a tentative D call TRBD1 (5 bases). Germline lookup yields CDR1 SGHTA and CDR2 FQGNSA. The CDR3 extends over 17 amino acids. Trimming stripped 5 bases from V and 0 bases from J, with 19 bases between. CDR3: CASSTIRAPNDQETQYF. Here the CDR3 DNA reads TGTGCCAGCAGCACTATCAGGGCCCCGAACGACCAAGAGACCCAGTACTTC. Combining the CDR3 with reference TRBV7-2 and TRBJ2-5 gives the whole variable domain GAGVSQSPSNKVTEKGKDVELRCDPISGHTALYWYRQSLGQGLEFLIYFQGNSAPDKSGLPSDRFSAERTGGSVSTLTIQRTQQEDSAVYLCASSTIRAPNDQETQYFGPGTRLLVL.

This sequence joins TRBV6-1 and TRBJ1-4, with no clear D. V shed 2 bases and J shed 7 bases, with 17 bases lying between them. CDR3 size: 16 residues. Germline-derived CDR1 and CDR2 are MNHNS and SASEGT. CDR3 sequence: CASSEWATQEGEKLFF. The CDR3 DNA follows: TGTGCCAGCAGTGAATGGGCCACCCAGGAGGGTGAAAAACTGTTTTTT.

The rearrangement links TRBV15 to TRBJ2-7, with D uncertain. With 0 bases removed from V and 7 bases from J, the gap between germline ends came to 13 bases. The germline CDR1 and CDR2 sequences are LNHNV and YYDKDF (reference sequence). The CDR3 length is 14 residues. The CDR3 DNA sequence: TGTGCCACCAGCAGAGATCGGGCAGATCAAGAGCAGTACTTC. As protein: CATSRDRADQEQYF.

The chain recombines TRBV3-1 (or the pseudogene TRBV3-2) with TRBJ1-2, with 9 positions matching TRBD1. The CDR3 is 13 amino acids. The J segment lost 6 bases and the V segment lost 4 bases, leaving 3 bases of the junction unmatched. Germline V CDR1 and CDR2: LGHDT, YNNKEL (reference sequence). The CDR3 region is CASSLQGADGYTF. Written as DNA, the CDR3 is TGTGCCAGCAGCCTACAGGGGGCCGATGGCTACACCTTC.

The chain uses TRBV12-5 and TRBJ1-2, with a possible D match to TRBD1 (5 bases). The ends were cut back, 4 bases at V and 4 bases at J, with 10 bases in the middle. The CDR3 has 13 residues. From germline, CDR1 is LGHNT and CDR2 FRNRAP. The CDR3 DNA is TGTGCTAGTGGTTCGAGCCAGGGCTATGGCTACACCTTC. Translated, it gives CASGSSQGYGYTF.

This chain uses TRBV4-2 with TRBJ1-1; D gene ambiguous. The CDR3 sequence is 14 residues long. CDR1 is LGHNA, CDR2 YNFKEQ, per germline. Trimming took off 0 bases at V and 8 bases at J, with 13 bases between the two ends. The CDR3 coding sequence is TGTGCCAGCAGCCAAGAAATTGTGGTGGCAGAAGCTTTCTTT. Encoded protein: CASSQEIVVAEAFF.

The rearrangement uses TRBV10-2 and TRBJ1-2, with D perhaps matching TRBD1 (5 bases). Germline assignment: CDR1 WSHSY and CDR2 SAAADI. The CDR3 is 13 residues long. Trimming cost V 6 bases and J 4 bases, with 12 bases left between them. The CDR3, as DNA: TGCGCCAGCAGGGACCCCGGGGGCTATGGCTACACCTTC. This sequence encodes CASRDPGGYGYTF.